The 19 T cell receptor beta chains listed next were all sequenced from one sample in a study of blood T cell repertoires in COVID-19. Assay: immunoSEQ multiplex PCR; the TCRdb copy retains only in-frame clones and omits some. This sample carries 250,000 to 300,000 clones, less than 90% of them seen once, and the ten largest clones take around 12%. Sequenced sample: peripheral blood. The source is a woman in her twenties or thirties with COVID-19, enrolled during active disease.

V usage is TRBV27 and J usage is TRBJ1-6, with 7 bases identical to TRBD1. Germline assignment: CDR1 MNHEY and CDR2 SMNVEV (reference sequence). The ends lost 6 bases at V and 6 bases at J; junction bases unmatched: 11. The CDR3 sequence is 16 residues long. The DNA for the CDR3 is TGTGCCAGCAGGCCATCCCGGGACAGTATTAATTCACCCCTCCACTTT. Translating it yields CASRPSRDSINSPLHF.

V is TRBV2 and J is TRBJ1-2, with D unresolved. The germline CDR1 and CDR2 sequences are SNHLY and FYNNEI. The CDR3 length is 13 residues. V was pared by 6 bases and J by 1 base, with 9 bases between. The CDR3 loop is CASSLGGNYGYTF. The CDR3 DNA sequence: TGTGCCAGCAGCCTCGGAGGTAACTATGGCTACACCTTC.

This clone was counted once. The rearrangement joins TRBV7-8 to TRBJ2-1; 8 positions match TRBD2. The CDR3 has 16 residues. Germline V gene data show CDR1 as SGHVS and CDR2 as FQNEAQ. The V and J ends lost 5 bases and 4 bases, in that order; junction bases with no gene match: 10. CDR3 bases: TGTGCCAGCAGCCTGGGGTGGGCGGGGGGATACAATGAGCAGTTCTTC. It codes for CASSLGWAGGYNEQFF.

This chain links TRBV11-1 with TRBJ2-7, with 8 bases fitting TRBD1. The germline V gene encodes CDR1 SGHAT and CDR2 FQDESV (reference sequence). The CDR3 runs to 15 residues. V lost 1 base and J lost 2; bases outside the gene matches: 4. The CDR3 region has the DNA TGTGCCAGCAGCTTAGAAACAGGGGGGCCCTACGAGCAGTACTTC. Protein: CASSLETGGPYEQYF.

The gene calls are TRBV29-1 and TRBJ2-2; TRBD2 agrees at 9 bases. Germline V lookup: CDR1 SQVTM, CDR2 ANQGSEA. The CDR3 contains 12 residues. Trimming cost V 6 bases and J 11 bases; bases outside gene matches: 7. CDR3 nucleotides: TGCAGCGTCGCTAGCGGGGCGGGTGAGCTGTTTTTT. The encoded protein is CSVASGAGELFF.

This chain connects TRBV11-3 to TRBJ2-1, with TRBD1 identical over 10 bases. Germline assignment: CDR1 SGHNT and CDR2 YENEEA. The ends lost 5 bases at V and 2 bases at J; junction bases unmatched: 3. CDR3 length: 15 residues. The CDR3 loop reads CASSRGQGTYNEQFF. The CDR3 DNA follows: TGTGCCAGCAGCAGGGGACAGGGGACCTACAATGAGCAGTTCTTC.

A note on this clone: One end of the junction does not line up with germline, which may come from a read error. The chain uses TRBV7-9 and TRBJ2-1; the D gene is possibly TRBD2 (5 bases). The CDR3 runs 12 residues. Germline V gives CDR1 SEHNR, CDR2 FQNEAQ (reference sequence). CDR3 protein: CASRLPTSEDLF. CDR3 DNA sequence: TGTGCCAGCCGACTCCCCACTTCGGAGGACCTCTTC.

The chain recombines TRBV11-2 with TRBJ2-3; 10 positions agree with TRBD2. The CDR3 covers 16 residues. Germline V gene lookup returns CDR1 SGHAT and CDR2 FQNNGV. The V segment lost 5 bases and the J segment 6 bases; nucleotides outside the gene matches: 11. CDR3 bases: TGTGCCAGCAGCACCCTCCTAGCGGGGGCGGCGGATACGCAGTATTTT. Translation gives CASSTLLAGAADTQYF.

The chain links TRBV28 to TRBJ2-1; 9 bases match TRBD2. Germline CDR1 and CDR2: MDHEN and SYDVKM. With V trimmed by 6 bases and J by 10 bases, 7 bases remained unmatched. The CDR3 covers 13 residues. The CDR3 sequence is CASSYSGGGEQFF. DNA of the CDR3: TGTGCCAGCAGCTATAGCGGGGGTGGAGAGCAGTTCTTC.

The CDR3 spells CASSLTRTEAFF. CDR3 nucleotides: TGCGCCAGCAGCTTGACGCGAACTGAAGCTTTCTTT. The chain combines TRBV5-1 with TRBJ1-1; D gene ambiguous. The CDR3 covers 12 residues. V dropped 1 base and J dropped 5 bases, with 6 bases sitting between them. Germline CDR1 is SGHRS and CDR2 is YFSETQ. Filled out from reference TRBV5-1 and TRBJ1-1, the complete variable domain reads KAGVTQTPRYLIKTRGQQVTLSCSPISGHRSVSWYQQTPGQGLQFLFEYFSETQRNKGNFPGRFSGRQFSNSRSEMNVSTLELGDSALYLCASSLTRTEAFFGQGTRLTVV.

This clone was observed once. J is TRBJ1-2 and V is TRBV6-5; a possible D gene is TRBD1 (5 bases). Trimming pared 4 bases from V and 5 bases from J, leaving 14 bases between. CDR3 length equals 14 residues. CDR1 and CDR2 (germline): MNHEY, SVGAGI. CDR3 loop: CASSSPQGRYGYTF. The CDR3 DNA follows: TGTGCCAGCAGTTCACCCCAGGGTCGGTATGGCTACACCTTC.

The chain has TRBV5-6 and TRBJ1-1, with 7 bases matching TRBD1. Germline CDR1 and CDR2: SGHDT and YYEEEE. The trim removed 4 bases at V and 7 bases at J, leaving 7 bases unmatched. The CDR3 contains 13 residues. CDR3 bases: TGTGCCAGCAGCGACAGGGCCCGCTTTGAAGCTTTCTTT. This codes for CASSDRARFEAFF.

A single count supports this clone. This rearrangement joins TRBV27 to TRBJ1-6, with TRBD1 matching 10 bases. CDR3 length: 17 amino acids. J gave up 7 bases and V 5 bases, and 11 bases lay outside the gene matches. The germline V gene encodes CDR1 MNHEY and CDR2 SMNVEV (reference sequence). For the CDR3, the DNA is TGTGCCAGCAGTGCCCCGGGACAGGGGAGTAGGAATTCACCCCTCCACTTT. The encoded protein is CASSAPGQGSRNSPLHF.

This chain uses TRBV27 with TRBJ2-1; TRBD1 matches 7 bases. The CDR3 sequence is 15 residues long. Germline V gives CDR1 MNHEY, CDR2 SMNVEV (reference sequence). Trimming took 3 bases from V and 0 from J; bases not matched to a gene: 2. CDR3 nucleotides: TGTGCCAGCAGTTTGGGACAGCCCTCCTACAATGAGCAGTTCTTC. Protein product: CASSLGQPSYNEQFF.

This clone was recorded only once. V and J are TRBV19 and TRBJ2-2; weak D call: TRBD2 (7 bases). The germline V gene has CDR1 LNHDA and CDR2 SQIVND (reference sequence). The CDR3 has 18 residues. V lost 1 base and J lost 5, with 20 bases in between. The CDR3 sequence is CASSIGASGGADTGELFF. The CDR3 coding sequence is TGTGCCAGTAGTATAGGAGCGAGTGGGGGGGCCGATACCGGGGAGCTGTTTTTT. Drawing the rest from reference TRBV19 and TRBJ2-2, the complete variable domain is DGGITQSPKYLFRKEGQNVTLSCEQNLNHDAMYWYRQDPGQGLRLIYYSQIVNDFQKGDIAEGYSVSREKKESFPLTVTSAQKNPTAFYLCASSIGASGGADTGELFFGEGSRLTVL.

This chain uses TRBV15 with TRBJ1-2; 7 positions agree with TRBD1. V lost 0 bases, J lost 4 bases, and 2 bases stayed unmatched. CDR1 is LNHNV, CDR2 YYDKDF, per germline (reference sequence). This CDR3 region has 14 residues. The CDR3 spells CATSRDRDSYGYTF. CDR3 DNA: TGTGCCACCAGCAGAGATCGGGACAGCTATGGCTACACCTTC.

This sequence joins TRBV5-6 and TRBJ2-3; 9 bases match TRBD1. Per the germline V gene, CDR1 is SGHDT and CDR2 is YYEEEE. The CDR3 totals 16 residues. V gave up 4 bases and J gave up 0 bases; unmatched junction bases: 6. CDR3 amino acids: CASSEGTGSSTDTQYF. The CDR3 DNA sequence: TGTGCCAGCAGCGAAGGGACAGGGTCCAGCACAGATACGCAGTATTTT.

The chain links TRBV3-1 (or the pseudogene TRBV3-2) to TRBJ2-7, with D unclear. This CDR3 region has 13 residues. V dropped 1 base and J dropped 6 bases, with 10 bases sitting between them. Germline V gene data show CDR1 as LGHDT and CDR2 as YNNKEL (reference sequence). The DNA for the CDR3 is TGTGCCAGCAGCCAAGGTCATCGGTCCGAGCAGTACTTC. Amino acids: CASSQGHRSEQYF.

This chain connects TRBV28 to TRBJ1-5; TRBD1 matches 8 bases. Germline values: CDR1 MDHEN, CDR2 SYDVKM. The CDR3 contains 16 residues. Germline trimming cut 6 bases from V and 5 bases from J; bases unmatched to any gene: 12. The CDR3 DNA reads TGTGCCAGCAGCACCGACAGGGGATACCTAGATCAGCCCCAGCATTTT. This sequence encodes CASSTDRGYLDQPQHF.